Listed below are T cell receptor beta chains from one sample, sequenced in a study of cytomegalovirus exposure and HLA in healthy donors. Assay used: immunoSEQ multiplex PCR; TCRdb lists only in-frame clones, some missing. The table shows 100,000 to 120,000 clones, with around 88% occurring only once. The sequencing sample was made of PBMCs. Receptors originate from a man aged 40-55 years in good health and CMV-seronegative. The CDR3 runs from the conserved cysteine through the conserved F or W. D genes are given only for firm matches. Size is stated for part of the rows, as once, few or many counts, or as a class when the clone is expanded.

CDR3,DNA,size,J,V,D
CASSLEQGATGELFF,TGCGCCAGCAGCTTGGAACAGGGGGCAACCGGGGAGCTGTTTTTT,.,TRBJ2-2,TRBV5-1,TRBD1
CASSQGLKNNQPQHF,TGCGCCAGCAGCCAAGGGCTGAAGAACAATCAGCCCCAGCATTTT,.,TRBJ1-5,TRBV4-3,.
CASTKTSGGETQYF,TGTGCCAGCACCAAGACTAGCGGGGGGGAGACCCAGTACTTC,.,TRBJ2-5,TRBV7-2,TRBD2
CASGRDSRAGELFF,TGTGCCAGCGGGAGGGACTCAAGGGCCGGGGAGCTGTTTTTT,.,TRBJ2-2,TRBV2,TRBD2
CASSRDRVGETQYF,TGTGCCAGCTCACGGGACAGGGTAGGGGAGACCCAGTACTTC,.,TRBJ2-5,TRBV18,TRBD1
CASSKGEGTF,TGTGCCAGCAGCAAAGGTGAGGGCACCTTC,.,TRBJ1-2,TRBV21-1,.
CAISSGTGLPYEQYF,TGTGCCATCAGCTCCGGGACAGGTCTGCCCTACGAGCAGTACTTC,.,TRBJ2-7,TRBV10-3,TRBD1
CASSESMSTEAFF,TGTGCCAGCAGTGAATCAATGAGCACTGAAGCTTTCTTT,.,TRBJ1-1,TRBV25-1,.
CASSLMDRDGYTF,TGTGCCAGCAGCCTCATGGACAGGGATGGCTACACCTTC,.,TRBJ1-2,TRBV14,TRBD1
CASKSEYNEQFF,TGTGCCAGCAAGTCAGAATACAATGAGCAGTTCTTC,.,TRBJ2-1,TRBV2,.
CASSYRTPDTQETQYF,TGTGCCAGCAGTTACAGGACACCTGACACCCAAGAGACCCAGTACTTC,.,TRBJ2-5,TRBV6-5,.
CASGQGPNTIYF,TGCGCCAGCGGACAGGGACCAAACACCATATATTTT,few,TRBJ1-3,TRBV4-1,TRBD1
CASSLAVEGNTEAFF,TGTGCCAGCAGCTTAGCGGTTGAGGGGAACACTGAAGCTTTCTTT,.,TRBJ1-1,TRBV7-9,.
CASQKPGAVSEQYF,TGTGCCAGCCAAAAACCCGGAGCGGTGAGTGAGCAGTACTTC,.,TRBJ2-7,TRBV6-5,.
CASSLVGGVAEGYTF,TGTGCCAGCAGCTTGGTCGGGGGTGTCGCAGAGGGCTACACCTTC,.,TRBJ1-2,TRBV7-2,.
CAIGQGNTEAFF,TGTGCCATCGGGCAGGGGAACACAGAAGCTTTCTTT,few,TRBJ1-1,TRBV10-3,.
CATSRDRPGEFSGTEAFF,TGTGCCACCAGCAGAGATCGGCCCGGGGAATTCTCGGGGACTGAAGCTTTCTTT,.,TRBJ1-1,TRBV15,.
CASSQDRGTGGLFF,TGTGCCAGCAGCCAAGATCGGGGCACCGGGGGGCTGTTTTTT,.,TRBJ2-2,TRBV4-2,.
CASSFLGELFF,TGTGCCAGCAGCTTTCTTGGGGAGCTGTTTTTT,.,TRBJ2-2,TRBV5-4,.
CASSPTNRGNGYNEQFF,TGCGCCAGCAGCCCAACAAACAGGGGAAACGGGTACAATGAGCAGTTCTTC,.,TRBJ2-1,TRBV5-1,TRBD1
CASSLSRGLADTQYF,TGCGCCAGCAGCTTGTCCCGGGGGTTGGCAGATACGCAGTATTTT,.,TRBJ2-3,TRBV5-1,.
CASSLDSYNEQFF,TGTGCCAGCAGCTTGGACAGTTACAATGAGCAGTTCTTC,once,TRBJ2-1,TRBV7-2,.
CASSDPSQENLNTEAFF,TGTGCCAGCAGTGACCCCTCACAGGAGAACTTGAACACTGAAGCTTTCTTT,once,TRBJ1-1,TRBV6-4,.
CSVEDGLNYGYTF,TGCAGCGTTGAGGACGGACTAAACTATGGCTACACCTTC,.,TRBJ1-2,TRBV29-1,.
CASSYGLAGADTQYF,TGTGCCAGCAGTTATGGACTAGCGGGGGCAGATACGCAGTATTTT,.,TRBJ2-3,TRBV6-5,TRBD2
CASSPLLGGGYTF,TGTGCCAGCAGCCCCTTGTTGGGAGGTGGCTACACCTTC,.,TRBJ1-2,TRBV7-9,.
CASRRGIGSGETQYF,TGTGCCAGCCGTAGGGGGATCGGGTCGGGAGAGACCCAGTACTTC,.,TRBJ2-5,TRBV6-5,.
CASSQDQGEETQYF,TGCGCCAGCAGCCAAGATCAAGGGGAAGAGACCCAGTACTTC,.,TRBJ2-5,TRBV4-1,.
CASSLRGDRVGNQPQHF,TGTGCCAGCAGTTTACGAGGGGACAGGGTGGGCAATCAGCCCCAGCATTTT,.,TRBJ1-5,TRBV27,TRBD1
CASSTGTAALALHF,TGCGCCAGCAGTACCGGGACAGCTGCTCTTGCCCTCCACTTT,.,TRBJ1-6,TRBV5-1,TRBD1
CASKENNSNQPQHF,TGTGCCAGCAAGGAGAATAATAGCAATCAGCCCCAGCATTTT,.,TRBJ1-5,TRBV6-1,.
CASSMNTEAFF,TGTGCCAGCAGCATGAACACTGAAGCTTTCTTT,.,TRBJ1-1,TRBV2,.
CASSLAFSGTGIGYTF,TGTGCCAGCAGCTTAGCTTTCTCCGGGACAGGGATTGGCTACACCTTC,.,TRBJ1-2,TRBV7-8,TRBD1
CASSRDRDNEQFF,TGTGCCAGCAGCCGGGACAGGGACAATGAGCAGTTCTTC,.,TRBJ2-1,TRBV2,TRBD1
CGAYRKGTEAFF,TGCGGGGCCTACCGAAAGGGCACTGAAGCTTTCTTT,.,TRBJ1-1,TRBV29-1,.
CASSYLPPGSNDGYTF,TGTGCCAGCAGTTACCTTCCGCCAGGGTCTAACGATGGCTACACCTTC,.,TRBJ1-2,TRBV6-5,.
CASSALSGTGTREQYF,TGTGCCAGCAGTGCCTTATCCGGGACAGGGACAAGAGAGCAGTACTTC,.,TRBJ2-7,TRBV27,TRBD1
CASSLVLREGDTIYF,TGTGCCAGCAGCTTAGTCCTCAGGGAAGGTGACACCATATATTTT,.,TRBJ1-3,TRBV7-2,.
CASSLFQRQDNQPQHF,TGTGCCAGCAGCTTGTTTCAGAGACAGGATAATCAGCCCCAGCATTTT,once,TRBJ1-5,TRBV5-6,.
CASSWDGTSGIGENIQYF,TGTGCCAGCAGCTGGGATGGGACTAGCGGCATTGGGGAAAACATTCAGTACTTC,.,TRBJ2-4,TRBV5-4,TRBD2
CASSRGLGNQPQHF,TGTGCCAGCAGCAGGGGGCTGGGCAATCAGCCCCAGCATTTT,.,TRBJ1-5,TRBV6-5,TRBD1
CASSPSGTEPGNTIYF,TGTGCCAGCAGTCCCTCTGGCACAGAACCAGGAAACACCATATATTTT,.,TRBJ1-3,TRBV28,.
CSVVRGNTIYF,TGCAGCGTTGTTCGGGGAAACACCATATATTTT,.,TRBJ1-3,TRBV29-1,.
CASSLMTGRKNTQYF,TGTGCCAGCAGCTTAATGACAGGGAGAAAGAATACGCAGTATTTT,.,TRBJ2-3,TRBV5-4,TRBD1
CASSGGVQGNYGYTF,TGTGCCAGCAGTGGGGGAGTCCAGGGGAACTATGGCTACACCTTC,.,TRBJ1-2,TRBV2,.
CASARGTEAFF,TGTGCCAGCGCCCGGGGCACTGAAGCTTTCTTT,.,TRBJ1-1,TRBV27,.
CASSPIPPGYEYGYTF,TGTGCCAGCTCACCTATTCCGCCAGGGTATGAATATGGCTACACCTTC,.,TRBJ1-2,TRBV18,.
CASSRGLSNEQFF,TGTGCCAGCAGTCGAGGGTTATCCAATGAGCAGTTCTTC,.,TRBJ2-1,TRBV27,.
CSANSGGRDEQFF,TGCAGCGCCAATAGCGGGGGGAGGGATGAGCAGTTCTTC,.,TRBJ2-1,TRBV29-1,TRBD2
CSAQRGGTDEQFF,TGCAGCGCTCAGCGGGGGGGCACCGATGAGCAGTTCTTC,.,TRBJ2-1,TRBV29-1,TRBD2
CASKYGNTEAFF,TGTGCCTCTAAATACGGGAACACTGAAGCTTTCTTT,.,TRBJ1-1,TRBV7-9,.
CSVVVTGETQYF,TGCAGCGTTGTTGTCACAGGGGAGACCCAGTACTTC,.,TRBJ2-5,TRBV29-1,.
CASTPSAGDRTTEAFF,TGTGCCAGCACCCCTTCAGCAGGGGATAGGACCACTGAAGCTTTCTTT,.,TRBJ1-1,TRBV7-9,.
CASSLDSEKLFF,TGTGCCAGCAGCTTAGACTCTGAAAAACTGTTTTTT,.,TRBJ1-4,TRBV7-2,.